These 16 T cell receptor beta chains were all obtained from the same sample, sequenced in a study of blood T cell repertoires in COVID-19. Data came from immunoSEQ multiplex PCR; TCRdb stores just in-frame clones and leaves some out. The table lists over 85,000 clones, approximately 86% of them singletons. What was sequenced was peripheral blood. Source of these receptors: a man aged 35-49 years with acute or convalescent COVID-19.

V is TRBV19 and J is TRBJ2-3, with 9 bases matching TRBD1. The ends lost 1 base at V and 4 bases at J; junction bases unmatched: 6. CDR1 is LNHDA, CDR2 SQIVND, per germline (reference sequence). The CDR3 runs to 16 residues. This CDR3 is CASSIGWDRVADTQYF. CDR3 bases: TGTGCCAGTAGTATAGGTTGGGACAGGGTGGCAGATACGCAGTATTTT. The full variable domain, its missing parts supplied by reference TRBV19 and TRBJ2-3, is DGGITQSPKYLFRKEGQNVTLSCEQNLNHDAMYWYRQDPGQGLRLIYYSQIVNDFQKGDIAEGYSVSREKKESFPLTVTSAQKNPTAFYLCASSIGWDRVADTQYFGPGTRLTVL.

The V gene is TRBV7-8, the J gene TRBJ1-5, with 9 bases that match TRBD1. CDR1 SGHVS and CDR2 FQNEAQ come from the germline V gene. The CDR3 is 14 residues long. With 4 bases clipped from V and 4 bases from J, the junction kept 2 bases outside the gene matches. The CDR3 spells CASSWDRVNQPQHF. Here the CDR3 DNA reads TGTGCCAGCAGCTGGGACAGGGTGAATCAGCCCCAGCATTTT.

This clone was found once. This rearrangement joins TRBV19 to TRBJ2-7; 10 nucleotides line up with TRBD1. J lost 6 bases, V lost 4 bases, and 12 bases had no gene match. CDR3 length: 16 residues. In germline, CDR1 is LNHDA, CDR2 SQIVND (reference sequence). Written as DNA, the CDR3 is TGTGCCAGTAGTAGAGGTGGGACAGGGGCTTCGGGCGAGCAGTACTTC. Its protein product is CASSRGGTGASGEQYF. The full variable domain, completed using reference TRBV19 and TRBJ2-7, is DGGITQSPKYLFRKEGQNVTLSCEQNLNHDAMYWYRQDPGQGLRLIYYSQIVNDFQKGDIAEGYSVSREKKESFPLTVTSAQKNPTAFYLCASSRGGTGASGEQYFGPGTRLTVT.

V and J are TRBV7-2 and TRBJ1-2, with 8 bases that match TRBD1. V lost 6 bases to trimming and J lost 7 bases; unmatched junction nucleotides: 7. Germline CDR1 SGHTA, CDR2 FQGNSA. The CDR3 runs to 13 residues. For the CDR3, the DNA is TGTGCCAGCAGTCTACAGGGGGATGGTGGCTACACCTTC. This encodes CASSLQGDGGYTF. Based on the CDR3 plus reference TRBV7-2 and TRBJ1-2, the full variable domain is GAGVSQSPSNKVTEKGKDVELRCDPISGHTALYWYRQSLGQGLEFLIYFQGNSAPDKSGLPSDRFSAERTGGSVSTLTIQRTQQEDSAVYLCASSLQGDGGYTFGSGTRLTVV.

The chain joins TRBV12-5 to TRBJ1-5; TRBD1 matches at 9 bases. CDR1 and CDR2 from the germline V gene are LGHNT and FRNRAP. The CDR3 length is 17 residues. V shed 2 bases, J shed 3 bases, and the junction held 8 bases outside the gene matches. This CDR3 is CASGLLTGGGFNQPQHF. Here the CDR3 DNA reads TGTGCTAGTGGTTTGTTAACAGGGGGCGGATTCAATCAGCCCCAGCATTTT.

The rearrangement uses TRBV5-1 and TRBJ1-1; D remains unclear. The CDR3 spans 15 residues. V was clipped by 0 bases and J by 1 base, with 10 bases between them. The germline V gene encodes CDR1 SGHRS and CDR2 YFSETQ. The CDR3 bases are TGCGCCAGCAGCTTGGACGGCACTAGGAACACTGAAGCTTTCTTT. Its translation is CASSLDGTRNTEAFF.

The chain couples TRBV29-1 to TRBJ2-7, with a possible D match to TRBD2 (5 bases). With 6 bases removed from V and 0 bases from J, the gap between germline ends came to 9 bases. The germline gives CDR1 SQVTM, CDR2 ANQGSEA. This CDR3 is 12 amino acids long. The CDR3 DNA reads TGCAGCGTAGCGGTAGACTCCTACGAGCAGTACTTC. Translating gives CSVAVDSYEQYF.

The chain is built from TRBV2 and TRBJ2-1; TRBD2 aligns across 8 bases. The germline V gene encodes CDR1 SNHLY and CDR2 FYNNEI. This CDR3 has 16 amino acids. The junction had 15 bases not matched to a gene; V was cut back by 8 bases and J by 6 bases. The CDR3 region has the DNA TGTGCCAGCGGTACGCTCGGGACTAGTAACGTCAATGAGCAGTTCTTC. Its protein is CASGTLGTSNVNEQFF.

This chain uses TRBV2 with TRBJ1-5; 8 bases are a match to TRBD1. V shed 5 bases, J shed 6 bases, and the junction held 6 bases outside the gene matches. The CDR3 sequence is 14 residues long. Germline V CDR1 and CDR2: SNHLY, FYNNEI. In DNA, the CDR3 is TGTGCCAGCAGTTCCGACAGGGGCGCTCAGCCCCAGCATTTT. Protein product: CASSSDRGAQPQHF.

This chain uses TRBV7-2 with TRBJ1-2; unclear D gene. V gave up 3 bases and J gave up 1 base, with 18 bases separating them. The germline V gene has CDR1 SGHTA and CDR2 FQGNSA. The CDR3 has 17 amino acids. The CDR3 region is CASSLVGAGRFNYGYTF. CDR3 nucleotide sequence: TGTGCCAGCAGCTTGGTCGGCGCGGGCAGATTTAACTATGGCTACACCTTC.

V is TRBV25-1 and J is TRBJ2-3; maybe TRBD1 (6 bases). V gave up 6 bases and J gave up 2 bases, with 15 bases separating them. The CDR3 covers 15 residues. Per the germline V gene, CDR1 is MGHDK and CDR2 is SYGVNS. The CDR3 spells CASSPGTPITDTQYF. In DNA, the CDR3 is TGTGCCAGCAGCCCCGGGACACCTATCACAGATACGCAGTATTTT.

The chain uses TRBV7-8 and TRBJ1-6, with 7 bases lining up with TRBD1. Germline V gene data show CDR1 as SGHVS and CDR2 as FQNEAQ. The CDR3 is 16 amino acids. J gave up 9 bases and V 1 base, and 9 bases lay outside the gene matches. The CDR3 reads CASSLETAGGRSPLHF. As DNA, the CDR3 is TGTGCCAGCAGCTTAGAGACAGCAGGGGGTCGTTCACCCCTCCACTTT. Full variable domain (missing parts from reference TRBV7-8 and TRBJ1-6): GAGVSQSPRYKVAKRGQDVALRCDPISGHVSLFWYQQALGQGPEFLTYFQNEAQLDKSGLPSDRFFAERPEGSVSTLKIQRTQQEDSAVYLCASSLETAGGRSPLHFGNGTRLTVT.

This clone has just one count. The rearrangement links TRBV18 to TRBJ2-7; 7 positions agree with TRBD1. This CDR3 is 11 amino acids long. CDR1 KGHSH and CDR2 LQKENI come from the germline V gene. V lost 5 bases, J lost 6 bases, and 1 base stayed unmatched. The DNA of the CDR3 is TGTGCCAGCTCAACAGGGGTCGAGCAGTACTTC. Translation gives CASSTGVEQYF.

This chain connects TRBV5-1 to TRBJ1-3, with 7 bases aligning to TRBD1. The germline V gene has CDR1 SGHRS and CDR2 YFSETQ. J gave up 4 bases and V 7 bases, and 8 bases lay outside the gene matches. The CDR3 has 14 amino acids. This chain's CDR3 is CASGMTGPGNTIYF. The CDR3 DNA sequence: TGCGCCAGCGGAATGACAGGGCCCGGAAACACCATATATTTT.

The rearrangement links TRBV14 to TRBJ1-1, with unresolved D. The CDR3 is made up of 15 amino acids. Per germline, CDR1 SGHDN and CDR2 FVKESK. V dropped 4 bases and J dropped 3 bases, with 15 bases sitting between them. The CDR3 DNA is TGTGCCAGCAGCCTCCGGCCTAGGGAGGACACTGAAGCTTTCTTT. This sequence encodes CASSLRPREDTEAFF. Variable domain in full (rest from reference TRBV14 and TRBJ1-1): EAGVTQFPSHSVIEKGQTVTLRCDPISGHDNLYWYRRVMGKEIKFLLHFVKESKQDESGMPNNRFLAERTGGTYSTLKVQPAELEDSGVYFCASSLRPREDTEAFFGQGTRLTVV.

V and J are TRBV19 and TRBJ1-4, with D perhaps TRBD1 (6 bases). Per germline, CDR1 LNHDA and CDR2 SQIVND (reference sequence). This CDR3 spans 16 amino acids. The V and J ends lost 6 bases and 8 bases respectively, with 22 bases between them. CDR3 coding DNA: TGTGCCAGTAGCCACCCCCGGGACAACCTATGGGAAAAACTGTTTTTT. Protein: CASSHPRDNLWEKLFF.